This entry describes one T cell receptor (beta chain). These data come from a study of blood T cell repertoires in COVID-19. The overall study: The cDNA or gDNA used as material had been derived from T cells, B-cell-depleted T cells, or PBMCs.

Sequencing was performed with immunoSEQ multiplex PCR; in TCRdb, only in-frame clones are kept and a portion is missing. The table lists about 48,000 clones, approximately 83% of them singletons, with over 2.5% in the top ten. Trimming at V came to 0 bases and at J to 4 bases, leaving 10 bases not matched to a gene. The CDR3 is 17 amino acids. Germline V lookup: CDR1 SGDLS, CDR2 YYNGEE. This TCR derives from a woman older than 75 with acute or convalescent COVID-19. Sequencing used peripheral blood. This chain joins TRBV9 and TRBJ2-3; TRBD1 matches 8 bases. The CDR3 reads CASSVATGGRGPDTQYF. CDR3 in DNA: TGTGCCAGCAGCGTAGCTACAGGGGGGCGTGGGCCAGATACGCAGTATTTT. Combining the CDR3 with reference TRBV9 and TRBJ2-3 gives the whole variable domain DSGVTQTPKHLITATGQRVTLRCSPRSGDLSVYWYQQSLDQGLQFLIQYYNGEERAKGNILERFSAQQFPDLHSELNLSSLELGDSALYFCASSVATGGRGPDTQYFGPGTRLTVL.